The 8 T cell receptor beta chains below all came from one sample that was sequenced in a study of CD8+CD57+ T cells in acquired aplastic anemia. Researchers used genomic DNA as the template to profile TCR beta VDJ and CDR3. TCRdb called the reads again in MiXCR, with one record for every CDR3 protein. The repertoire has about 200,000 distinct CDR3 sequences, 55% to 65% of them found once; the top ten carry under 60%. For sequencing, patients were chosen who had shown expansion of CD8+CD57+ cells by flow cytometry. Material: sorted CD4+, CD8+, or CD8+CD57+ T cells (not recorded which) from PBMCs. Receptors were obtained from a human donor with aplastic anemia.

The V gene is TRBV25-1, the J gene TRBJ1-4; 9 nucleotides align to TRBD1. Germline values: CDR1 MGHDK, CDR2 SYGVNS. The CDR3 is 16 amino acids. V was pared by 2 bases and J by 8 bases, with 9 bases of the junction left unmatched. The CDR3 is CASSEKAPGTGEKLFF. CDR3 coding DNA: TGTGCCAGCAGTGAAAAGGCCCCGGGGACAGGGGAAAAACTGTTTTTT.

The chain has TRBV5-1 and TRBJ2-7; no definite D call. Trimming removed 0 bases at V and 0 bases at J, with 10 bases between. From germline, CDR1 is SGHRS and CDR2 YFSETQ. The CDR3 totals 15 residues. For the CDR3, the DNA is TGCGCCAGCAGCTTGGACCGAACATTCTCCTACGAGCAGTACTTC. It yields the protein CASSLDRTFSYEQYF.

The rearrangement joins TRBV7-9 to TRBJ2-5; TRBD1 might be the D (5 bases). Germline-derived CDR1 and CDR2 are SEHNR and FQNEAQ (reference sequence). Trimming took off 5 bases at V and 2 bases at J, with 9 bases between the two ends. The CDR3 consists of 13 residues. The chain's CDR3 is CASSQDRQETQYF. CDR3 coding DNA: TGTGCCAGCAGCCAAGACAGACAAGAGACCCAGTACTTC.

As concerns this clonotype: Germline is not matched at one junction end, which may reflect a read error. This chain links TRBV7-9 with TRBJ2-7; a possible D gene is TRBD1 (6 bases). The CDR3 is 13 amino acids. CDR1 and CDR2 from the germline V gene are SEHNR and FQNEAQ (reference sequence). The CDR3 DNA reads as TGTGCCAGCAGCAACACAGGGAATGGCGAGCAGCACTTC. As protein: CASSNTGNGEQHF. The full variable domain, completed using reference TRBV7-9 and TRBJ2-7, is DTGVSQNPRHKITKRGQNVTFRCDPISEHNRLYWYRQTLGQGPEFLTYFQNEAQLEKSRLLSDRFSAERPKGSFSTLEIQRTEQGDSAMYLCASSNTGNGEQHFGPGTRLTVT.

The chain uses TRBV2 and TRBJ1-1, with D unclear. Trimming removed 7 bases at V and 6 bases at J, with 15 bases between. The germline V gene encodes CDR1 SNHLY and CDR2 FYNNEI. This CDR3 is built from 13 residues. As DNA, the CDR3 is TGTGCCAGCACTCCAGCTTTTAACTCTGAAGCTTTCTTT. Residues: CASTPAFNSEAFF.

This chain links TRBV2 with TRBJ2-3; D unresolved. Looked up from germline, CDR1 is SNHLY and CDR2 is FYNNEI. The CDR3 covers 14 residues. V was shortened by 4 bases and J by 2 bases, with 10 bases between the two germline ends. The CDR3 coding sequence is TGTGCCAGCAGTGGGGCGGCAGCCACAGATACGCAGTATTTT. Its translation is CASSGAAATDTQYF.

There are a few counts of this clonotype. Sequence at one end of the junction differs from germline and may be a read error. The genes are TRBV6-1 and TRBJ2-7; perhaps TRBD2 as D (6 bases). The CDR3 length is 14 residues. Germline V gene sequence: CDR1 MNHNS, CDR2 SASEGT. The CDR3 protein is CAISESWRGSEQYF. In DNA form, the CDR3 reads TGTGCCATCAGTGAGTCGTGGCGGGGTAGCGAGCAGTACTTC.

About this clonotype: A read error may account for a junction end that differs from germline. This chain uses TRBV2 with TRBJ2-7; possible D gene TRBD2, 5 bases. This CDR3 is built from 11 residues. Germline V gene sequence: CDR1 SNHLY, CDR2 FYNNEI. The CDR3 bases are TGTGCCATCAGTCGGGATTTCGAGCAGTACTTC. Its translation is CAISRDFEQYF.